The following is a TCR beta chain sequence with its context. This clonotype occurred a few times. What this receptor recognizes is not known. Base qualities are not recorded, but no much larger clone differs from it by a single base. The source of the sample is a study of human T cells and chemical hapten exposure (dated by TCRdb to the early 2020s). In terms of the full investigation: For sensitization, 2% DPC in acetone was applied to a 2 cm by 2 cm area of upper inner arm skin. Weekly therapeutic DPC doses were additionally applied to the scalp of patients throughout the approximately 24-week study period. Patch tests used Finn chambers with 0.01% DPC on the upper back, scored after 6 days by International Contact Dermatitis Research Group standards. Most of the patients in the cohort were female, and the cohort covered alopecia areata with under or over 50% scalp involvement, alopecia totalis and alopecia universalis. Libraries were pooled for sequencing, and per-sample TCR yields varied mainly because of small differences in library volumes within the pool. Peripheral blood TCR repertoire changes were tracked in vivo in alopecia patients during primary and secondary sensitization to the hapten diphenylcyclopropenone (DPC). Blood samples were taken from patients before sensitization (week 0) and at 2, 6 and about 24 weeks after DPC sensitization. Around 30 alopecia patients provided blood for TCR sequencing at one to four time points (pre-sensitization, 2, 6 and 24 weeks). What the authors observed across the whole study: Because every patient had alopecia, a presumed autoimmune disease, the patients' immune response might differ from that of healthy individuals. Compared with pre-sensitization or healthy control sets, expanded TCRs formed significantly more large CDR3 similarity clusters, which is consistent with antigen-driven responses. After repeated subsampling, changes were observed in the strength of the expansion versus patch-test correlation and in the threshold at which the correlation became significant. The number of TCRs above 1 in 1000 frequency did not change with DPC sensitization; there was no evidence of global repertoire structure alterations. Patch test score correlated positively with the number of PT1 expanded TCRs, reaching significance at thresholds 8, 16 and 32 but not at 4.

CDR1 and CDR2, looked up from the germline V gene, are SGHTA and FQGNSA. The CDR3 goes from the cysteine to the phenylalanine over 16 residues. Just the 48-base CDR3 DNA is kept, in frame starting at base 1. V loses 7 bases of germline sequence and J loses 2 bases, and the interval between the two ends is 21 bases. Receptor libraries were prepared by RACE. For sequencing, a NextSeq 500 was employed. During library preparation, unique molecular identifiers were attached to individual cDNA molecules so that TCRs could be counted quantitatively and reproducibly. Both TCR alpha and TCR beta chains were sequenced from each blood RNA sample. The study's own analysis went as follows. A median of about 87,000 TCRs per sample was observed, with a range of about 23,224 to 690,600. V, J and CDR3 annotation of the TCR reads was performed with the Decombinator software suite. Every sample was subsampled to the same number of TCRs (28,000) for the PS versus PT1 abundance plots. Expanded TCRs were defined as absent before sensitization and observed at least eight times at the 2-week time point. TCRdb's own reprocessing of the public reads used fastp at Q25 and MiXCR and kept productive beta chains. CDR3 protein duplicates are merged, each entry listing the most common genes and DNA. The V and J calls, along with clone size, are taken from TCRdb and not from the paper's own processing. This sample has 340,000 or so distinct CDR3 sequences in its table, and under 8% of those were observed once. The leading ten clones occupy 7% to 10% of the sample.

The time point label here, explained by the study, means: patch test 1, 2 weeks after DPC sensitization. The intended sense of this specimen's treatment or condition label: therapeutic diphenylcyclopropenone sensitization with weekly scalp DPC. At each patch-test visit, blood was drawn before the patch test was applied. Patients were eligible if aged 18 to 70, diagnosed with alopecia and judged suitable for DPC therapy, and pregnant patients were excluded. Unfractionated whole blood was collected in Tempus Blood RNA tubes, and total RNA was extracted from that blood. This clonotype originated in a woman younger than 30 with alopecia areata. Some clones in this sample may be carry-over from other donors' samples. The chain employs TRBV7-2 and TRBJ2-7; the D gene identity is not certain. The sample in question was whole blood, obtained in connection with sensitization to the hapten diphenylcyclopropenone (DPC). This receptor has the CDR3 CASTYGPAPETYEQYF. The bases read TGTGCCAGCACCTACGGACCTGCTCCCGAGACCTACGAGCAGTACTTC.